A single sample is the source of the 2 T cell receptor beta chains below, sequenced in a study of blood T cell repertoires in COVID-19. Assay used: immunoSEQ multiplex PCR; TCRdb lists only in-frame clones, some missing. The sample yields approximately 300,000 clones, roughly 90% seen once. The sequenced sample was peripheral blood. Receptor source: a woman aged 25 to 39 with COVID-19, enrolled during active disease.

The chain links TRBV11-2 to TRBJ1-6, with 9 nucleotides matching TRBD1. V lost 2 bases to trimming and J lost 6 bases; unmatched junction nucleotides: 2. This CDR3 has 15 residues. Germline V gives CDR1 SGHAT, CDR2 FQNNGV. The CDR3 DNA follows: TGTGCCAGCAGCTTACTGGGACAGGGTAATTCACCCCTCCACTTT. Encoded protein: CASSLLGQGNSPLHF.

This rearrangement joins TRBV7-9 to TRBJ1-2, with 8 nucleotides matching TRBD1. Germline trimming cut 1 base from V and 6 bases from J; bases unmatched to any gene: 7. The CDR3 is 15 residues long. The germline V gene has CDR1 SEHNR and CDR2 FQNEAQ (reference sequence). The CDR3 DNA sequence: TGTGCCAGCAGCTTAGTGGGCAGGGGGCTGGATGGCTACACCTTC. Protein product: CASSLVGRGLDGYTF.